These T cell receptor beta chains were read from a single sample in a study of blood T cell repertoires in COVID-19. Some clones are missing from TCRdb's copy, which holds only in-frame ones; the method was immunoSEQ multiplex PCR. This repertoire shows over 45,000 clones, about 73% found once; its top ten account for more than 15%. Sequenced sample: peripheral blood. The receptors were gathered from a woman between 50 and 59 years old with active or convalescent COVID-19. CDR3s include the opening cysteine and the closing phenylalanine or tryptophan. Each record gives: clone size, V gene, D gene, J gene, CDR3 DNA, CDR3 protein. The D gene is left open where the match is weak. Where a row states a size, it is once, few, many or the class of an expanded clone; other rows omit it.

once,TRBV19,-,TRBJ1-3,TGTGCCAGTAACAACGGGGGAAATGGAAACACCATATATTTT,CASNNGGNGNTIYF
-,TRBV19,-,TRBJ2-3,TGTGCCAGTGGAAATTCTGGACAGCACACAGATACGCAGTATTTT,CASGNSGQHTDTQYF
-,TRBV27,TRBD2,TRBJ2-1,TGTGCCAGCAGTTTATCGGGGGGACTAGCGGAATACAATGAGCAGTTCTTC,CASSLSGGLAEYNEQFF
once,TRBV7-8,-,TRBJ2-1,TGTGCCAGCAGCCACCCAGGGGTGGTCTACAATGAGCAGTTCTTC,CASSHPGVVYNEQFF
once,TRBV19,TRBD2,TRBJ2-3,TGTGCCAGTAGTTCGGGACTAACCACAGATACGCAGTATTTT,CASSSGLTTDTQYF
-,TRBV5-1,-,TRBJ1-2,TGCGCCAGCAGCGCCGGGGAAAAGCCCTATAGCTACACCTTC,CASSAGEKPYSYTF
-,TRBV15,TRBD2,TRBJ2-1,TGTGCCACCTCTAGCGGTTACTCCTACAATGAGCAGTTCTTC,CATSSGYSYNEQFF
-,TRBV9,-,TRBJ2-1,TGTGCCAGCAGCGTAGGAGGTCAACCCCACAATGAGCAGTTCTTC,CASSVGGQPHNEQFF
few,TRBV5-6,-,TRBJ2-1,TGTGCCAGCAGCTTCCGGGGTCTCACCCGAATTTTTAATGAGCAGTTCTTC,CASSFRGLTRIFNEQFF
-,TRBV5-6,-,TRBJ2-3,TGTGCCAGCAGCTTGGTGGGAAGCGGAGATACGCAGTATTTT,CASSLVGSGDTQYF
-,TRBV19,-,TRBJ1-5,TGTGCCAGTAGTATTGTGGGAGGGCAGCCCCAGCATTTT,CASSIVGGQPQHF
-,TRBV6-4,TRBD2,TRBJ2-1,TGTGCCAGCAGTGTAGGGACTAGCGGGGACAATGAGCAGTTCTTC,CASSVGTSGDNEQFF
-,TRBV5-1,-,TRBJ2-7,TGCGCCAGCAGCAGCAGGGGTTCGCAGTACTTC,CASSSRGSQYF
-,TRBV3-1/TRBV3-2,-,TRBJ2-4,TGTGCCAGCGGGGCGAGACTAGCCAAAAACATTCAGTACTTC,CASGARLAKNIQYF
-,TRBV10-3,TRBD1,TRBJ2-2,TGTGCCATCAGTGAGGGACAGGGGAACACCGGGGAGCTGTTTTTT,CAISEGQGNTGELFF
-,TRBV4-1,TRBD2,TRBJ2-1,TGCGCCAGCAGCCAGGGACTAGCGGGAGCCAATGAGCAGTTCTTC,CASSQGLAGANEQFF
-,TRBV20-1,-,TRBJ1-3,TGCAGTGCTAGTGGGCCGTTCAATGGAAACACCATATATTTT,CSASGPFNGNTIYF
-,TRBV7-9,-,TRBJ2-5,TGTGCCAGCAGGACTCGTTTGGGAGAGACCCAGTACTTC,CASRTRLGETQYF
once,TRBV2,TRBD2,TRBJ2-7,TGTGCCGCGGGAGGTAACTACGAGCAGTACTTC,CAAGGNYEQYF
-,TRBV30,TRBD2,TRBJ2-7,TGTGCCTGGAGTGTACGCGGGGGATTAACCTACGAGCAGTACTTC,CAWSVRGGLTYEQYF
-,TRBV29-1,TRBD2,TRBJ2-5,TGCAGCGTCGCGTCCGGGACTAGCATGGAGACCCAGTACTTC,CSVASGTSMETQYF
-,TRBV2,-,TRBJ1-2,TGTGCCAGCAGTGAAGGGGGGCAACGCTATGGCTACACCTTC,CASSEGGQRYGYTF
-,TRBV6-2/TRBV6-3,TRBD2,TRBJ2-7,TGTGCCAGCAGTTACCCCATTAGCGGGGGAGGCTACGAGCAGTACTTC,CASSYPISGGGYEQYF
-,TRBV6-1,-,TRBJ1-3,TGTGCCAGCAGTGACGGGCAGGGATTAAACACCATATATTTT,CASSDGQGLNTIYF